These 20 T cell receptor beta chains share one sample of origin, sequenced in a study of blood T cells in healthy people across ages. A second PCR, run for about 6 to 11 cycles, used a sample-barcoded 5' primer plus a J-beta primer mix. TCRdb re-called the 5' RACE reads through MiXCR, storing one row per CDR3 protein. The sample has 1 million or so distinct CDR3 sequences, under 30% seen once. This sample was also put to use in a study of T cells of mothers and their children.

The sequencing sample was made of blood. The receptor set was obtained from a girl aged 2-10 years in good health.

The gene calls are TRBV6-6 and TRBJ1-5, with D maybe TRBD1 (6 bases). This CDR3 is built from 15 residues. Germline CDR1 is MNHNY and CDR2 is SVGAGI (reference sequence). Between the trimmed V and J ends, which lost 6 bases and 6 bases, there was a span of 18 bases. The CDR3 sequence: CASRGNRDQVQPQHF. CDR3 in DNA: TGTGCCAGCAGGGGGAACAGGGACCAGGTTCAGCCCCAGCATTTT.

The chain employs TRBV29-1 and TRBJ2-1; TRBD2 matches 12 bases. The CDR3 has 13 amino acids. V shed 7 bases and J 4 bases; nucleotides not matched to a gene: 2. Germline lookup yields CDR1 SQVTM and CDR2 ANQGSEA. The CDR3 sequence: CSDTSGGYNEQFF. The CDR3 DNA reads TGCAGCGATACTAGCGGGGGGTACAATGAGCAGTTCTTC.

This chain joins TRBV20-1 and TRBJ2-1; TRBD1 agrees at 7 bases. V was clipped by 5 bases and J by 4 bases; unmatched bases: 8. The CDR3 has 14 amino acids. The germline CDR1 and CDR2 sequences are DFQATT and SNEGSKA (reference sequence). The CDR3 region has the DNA TGCAGTGCTGAAGGCGCAGGGGGTTACAATGAGCAGTTCTTC. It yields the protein CSAEGAGGYNEQFF.

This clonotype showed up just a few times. CDR3 nucleotide sequence: TGTGCCAGCAGCAAAAGGGGGTTTGGGGTTTTGTTCGAAAACATTCAGTACTTC. It codes for CASSKRGFGVLFENIQYF. J is TRBJ2-4 and V is TRBV21-1; the table gives TRBD1 as D, unverified against the DNA. TRBV21-1 is flagged as a pseudogene. This CDR3 contains 18 residues.

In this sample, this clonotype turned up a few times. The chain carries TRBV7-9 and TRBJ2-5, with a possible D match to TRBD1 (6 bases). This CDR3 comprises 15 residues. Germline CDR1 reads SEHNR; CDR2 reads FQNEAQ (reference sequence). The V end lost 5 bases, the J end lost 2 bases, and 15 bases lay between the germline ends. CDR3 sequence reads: CASSAGTYLQETQYF. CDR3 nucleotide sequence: TGTGCCAGCAGCGCCGGGACATACTTACAAGAGACCCAGTACTTC. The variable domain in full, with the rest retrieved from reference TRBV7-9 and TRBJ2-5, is DTGVSQNPRHKITKRGQNVTFRCDPISEHNRLYWYRQTLGQGPEFLTYFQNEAQLEKSRLLSDRFSAERPKGSFSTLEIQRTEQGDSAMYLCASSAGTYLQETQYFGPGTRLLVL.

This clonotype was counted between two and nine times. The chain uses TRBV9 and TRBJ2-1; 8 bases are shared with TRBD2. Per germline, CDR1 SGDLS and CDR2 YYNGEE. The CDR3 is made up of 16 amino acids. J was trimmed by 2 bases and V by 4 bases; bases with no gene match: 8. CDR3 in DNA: TGTGCCAGCAGCCCGAGCGGGGGTACAGCCTACAATGAGCAGTTCTTC. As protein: CASSPSGGTAYNEQFF.

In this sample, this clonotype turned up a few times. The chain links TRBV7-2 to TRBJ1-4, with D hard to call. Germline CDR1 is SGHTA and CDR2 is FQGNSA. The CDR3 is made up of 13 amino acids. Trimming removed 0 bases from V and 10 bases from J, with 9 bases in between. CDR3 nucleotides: TGTGCCAGCAGCTTAGCCACCGAAGGAAAACTGTTTTTT. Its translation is CASSLATEGKLFF.

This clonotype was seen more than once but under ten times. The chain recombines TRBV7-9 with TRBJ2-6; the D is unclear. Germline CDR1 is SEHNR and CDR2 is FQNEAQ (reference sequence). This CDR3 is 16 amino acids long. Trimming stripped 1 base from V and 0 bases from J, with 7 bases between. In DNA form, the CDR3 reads TGTGCCAGCAGCTTAGTTCAGGACTCTGGGGCCAACGTCCTGACTTTC. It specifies CASSLVQDSGANVLTF.

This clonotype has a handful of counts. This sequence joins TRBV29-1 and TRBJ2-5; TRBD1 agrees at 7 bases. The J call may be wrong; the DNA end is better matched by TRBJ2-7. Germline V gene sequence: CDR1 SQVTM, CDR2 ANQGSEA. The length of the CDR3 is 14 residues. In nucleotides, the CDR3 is TGCAGCGTGTGTCCGGGACAGTGGATCTACGAGCAGTACTTC. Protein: CSVCPGQWIYEQYF.

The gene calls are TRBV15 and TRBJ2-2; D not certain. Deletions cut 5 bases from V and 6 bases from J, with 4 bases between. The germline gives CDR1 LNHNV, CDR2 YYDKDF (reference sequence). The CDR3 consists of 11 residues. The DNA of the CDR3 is TGTGCCACCAGCGAGGCCGGGGAGCTGTTTTTT. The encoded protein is CATSEAGELFF. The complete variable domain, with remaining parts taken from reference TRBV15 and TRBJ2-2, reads DAMVIQNPRYQVTQFGKPVTLSCSQTLNHNVMYWYQQKSSQAPKLLFHYYDKDFNNEADTPDNFQSRRPNTSFCFLDIRSPGLGDTAMYLCATSEAGELFFGEGSRLTVL.

The CDR3 region is CASSMGGGQFF. CDR3 coding DNA: TGTGCCAGTAGTATGGGCGGCGGGCAGTTCTTC. J is TRBJ2-5 and V is TRBV19, with D hard to call. The J call is doubtful: the DNA matches TRBJ2-1 better. This CDR3 has 11 residues. Germline V lookup: CDR1 LNHDA, CDR2 SQIVND (reference sequence).

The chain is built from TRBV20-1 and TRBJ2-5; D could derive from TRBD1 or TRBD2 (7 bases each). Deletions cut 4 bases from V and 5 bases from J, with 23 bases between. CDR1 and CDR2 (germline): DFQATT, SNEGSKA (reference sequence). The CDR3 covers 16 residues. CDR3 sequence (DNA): TGCAGTGCTACCGAGTTACAGGACAGGACTAGGGAGACCCAGTACTTC. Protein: CSATELQDRTRETQYF.

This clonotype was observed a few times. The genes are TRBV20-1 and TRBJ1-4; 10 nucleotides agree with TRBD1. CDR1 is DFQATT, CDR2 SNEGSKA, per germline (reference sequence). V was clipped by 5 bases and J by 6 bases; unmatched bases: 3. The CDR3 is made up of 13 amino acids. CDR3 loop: CSAPGQGYEKLFF. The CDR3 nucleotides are TGCAGTGCTCCGGGACAGGGGTATGAAAAACTGTTTTTT.

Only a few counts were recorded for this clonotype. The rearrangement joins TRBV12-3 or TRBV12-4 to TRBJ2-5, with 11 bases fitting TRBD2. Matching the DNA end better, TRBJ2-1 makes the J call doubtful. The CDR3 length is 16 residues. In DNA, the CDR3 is TGTGCCAGCAGTTTACTAGCGGGAGGATTTATAGCTGAGCAGTTCTTC. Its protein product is CASSLLAGGFIAEQFF.

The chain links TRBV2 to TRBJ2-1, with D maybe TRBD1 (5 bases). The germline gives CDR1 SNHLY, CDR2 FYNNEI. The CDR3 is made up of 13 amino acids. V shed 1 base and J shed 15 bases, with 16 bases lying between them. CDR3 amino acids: CASSEDFRTGPFF. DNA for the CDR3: TGTGCCAGCAGTGAAGATTTCAGAACAGGACCGTTCTTC. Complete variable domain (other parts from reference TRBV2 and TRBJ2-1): EPEVTQTPSHQVTQMGQEVILRCVPISNHLYFYWYRQILGQKVEFLVSFYNNEISEKSEIFDDQFSVERPDGSNFTLKIRSTKLEDSAMYFCASSEDFRTGPFFGPGTRLTVL.

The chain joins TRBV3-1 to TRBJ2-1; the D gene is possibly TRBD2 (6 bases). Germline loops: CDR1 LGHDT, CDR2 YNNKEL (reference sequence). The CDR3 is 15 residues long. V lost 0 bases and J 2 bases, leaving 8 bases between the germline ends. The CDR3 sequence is CASSQDTGAYNEQFF. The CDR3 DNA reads TGTGCCAGCAGCCAAGACACGGGGGCCTACAATGAGCAGTTCTTC.

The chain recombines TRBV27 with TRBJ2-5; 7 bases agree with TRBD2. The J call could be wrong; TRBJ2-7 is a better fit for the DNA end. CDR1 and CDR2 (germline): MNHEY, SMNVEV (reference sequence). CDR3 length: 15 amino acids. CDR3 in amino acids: CASSSPGLGTYEQYF. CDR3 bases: TGTGCCAGCAGTTCCCCCGGACTAGGGACCTACGAGCAGTACTTC.

The CDR3 coding sequence is TGTGCCAGCAGGGCAATGACCCGCGAGCAGTACTTC. Translated: CASRAMTREQYF. The rearrangement joins TRBV6-5 to TRBJ2-1; D unclear. The DNA end favors TRBJ2-7, so the J call may be wrong. The length of the CDR3 is 12 residues. Germline CDR1 is MNHEY and CDR2 is SVGAGI.

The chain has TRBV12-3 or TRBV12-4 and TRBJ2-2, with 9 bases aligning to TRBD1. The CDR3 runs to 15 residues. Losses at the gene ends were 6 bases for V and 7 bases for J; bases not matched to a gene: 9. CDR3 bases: TGTGCCAGCAGCTCTGGACAGGGGACTGGCGGGGAGCTGTTTTTT. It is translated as CASSSGQGTGGELFF.

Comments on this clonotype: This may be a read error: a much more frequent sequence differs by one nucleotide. For the CDR3, the DNA is TGTGCCAGTGCACAGGGGTTGAGGCACGAGCAGTACTTC. Translated, it gives CASAQGLRHEQYF. J is TRBJ2-7 and V is TRBV19; 7 bases line up with TRBD1. The CDR3 extends over 13 amino acids. Germline V gene data show CDR1 as LNHDA and CDR2 as SQIVND (reference sequence). V shed 8 bases and J 5 bases; nucleotides not matched to a gene: 9.